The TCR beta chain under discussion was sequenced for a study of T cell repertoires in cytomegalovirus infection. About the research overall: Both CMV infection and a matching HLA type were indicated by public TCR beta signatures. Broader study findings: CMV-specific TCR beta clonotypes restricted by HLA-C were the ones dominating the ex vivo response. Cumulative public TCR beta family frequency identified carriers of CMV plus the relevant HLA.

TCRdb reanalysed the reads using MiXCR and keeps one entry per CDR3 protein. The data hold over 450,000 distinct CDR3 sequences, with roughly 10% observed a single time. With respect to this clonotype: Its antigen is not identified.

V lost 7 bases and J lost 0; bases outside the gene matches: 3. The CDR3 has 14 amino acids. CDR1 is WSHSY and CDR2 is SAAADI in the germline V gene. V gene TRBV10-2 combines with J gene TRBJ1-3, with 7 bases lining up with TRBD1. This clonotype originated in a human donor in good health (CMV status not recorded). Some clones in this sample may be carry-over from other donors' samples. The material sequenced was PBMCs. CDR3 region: CASKTGVSGNTIYF. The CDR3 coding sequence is TGCGCCAGCAAAACAGGGGTCTCTGGAAACACCATATATTTT.